This TCR beta chain is drawn from a study of T cell responses to AZD1222 COVID-19 vaccine. Some clones are missing from TCRdb's copy, which holds only in-frame ones; the method was immunoSEQ multiplex PCR. The profile covers about 48,000 clones, with approximately 90% appearing a single time and about 5.4% taken by the ten largest. The germline V gene encodes CDR1 MNHNS and CDR2 SASEGT. V was clipped by 3 bases and J by 4 bases, with 6 bases between them. The CDR3 has 12 amino acids. The sequence derives from an adult who received the AZD1222 COVID-19 vaccine. The chain links TRBV6-1 to TRBJ1-1; D is undetermined. The material was peripheral blood, obtained 28 days after the second AZD1222 dose. The CDR3 protein is CASSDSVTEAFF. The DNA of the CDR3 is TGTGCCAGCAGTGATAGTGTCACTGAAGCTTTCTTT.